These 30 T cell receptor beta chains were all obtained from the same sample, sequenced in a study of blood T cell repertoires in COVID-19. Some clones are missing from TCRdb's copy, which holds only in-frame ones; the method was immunoSEQ multiplex PCR. The table includes some 340,000 clones, roughly 87% detected once. The sequencing sample was made of PBMCs or T cells enriched from blood (not recorded which). These receptors all come from a woman between 45 and 60 years old who had recovered from COVID-19.

As concerns this clone: At one boundary the junction diverges from the germline segment, which might be a read error. The CDR3 sequence is CASNEGGHEQYF. The CDR3 nucleotides read TGTGCCAGCAATGAAGGGGGGCACGAGCAGTACTTC. The chain carries TRBV2 and TRBJ2-7, with D perhaps TRBD1 or TRBD2 (6 bases each). Germline-derived CDR1 and CDR2 are SNHLY and FYNNEI. CDR3 length equals 12 residues.

V usage is TRBV7-2 and J usage is TRBJ1-3; weak D call: TRBD1 (5 bases). This CDR3 is built from 15 residues. CDR1 is SGHTA, CDR2 FQGNSA, per germline. The ends were cut back, 3 bases at V and 1 base at J, with 10 bases in the middle. The CDR3 DNA follows: TGTGCCAGCAGCTTGGGGGGGTTGTCTGGAAACACCATATATTTT. It translates to CASSLGGLSGNTIYF. Full variable domain (rest looked up from reference TRBV7-2 and TRBJ1-3): GAGVSQSPSNKVTEKGKDVELRCDPISGHTALYWYRQSLGQGLEFLIYFQGNSAPDKSGLPSDRFSAERTGGSVSTLTIQRTQQEDSAVYLCASSLGGLSGNTIYFGEGSWLTVV.

This sequence joins TRBV6-4 and TRBJ2-1; 7 bases are a match to TRBD2. V was clipped by 2 bases and J by 0 bases; unmatched bases: 25. The CDR3 loop spans 23 amino acids. Germline assignment: CDR1 MRHNA and CDR2 SNTAGT. The CDR3 spells CASSDAHKKRRGGLLYSYNEQFF. As DNA, the CDR3 is TGTGCCAGCAGTGACGCCCATAAAAAAAGGAGGGGAGGGCTCCTCTACTCCTACAATGAGCAGTTCTTC.

The V and J genes are TRBV11-3 and TRBJ2-7, with 8 nucleotides matching TRBD2. The CDR3 spans 14 residues. Losses at the gene ends were 3 bases for V and 3 bases for J; bases not matched to a gene: 4. Germline loops: CDR1 SGHNT, CDR2 YENEEA. The CDR3 region is CASSLIAGNYEQYF. The DNA of the CDR3 is TGTGCCAGCAGCTTGATAGCGGGGAACTACGAGCAGTACTTC.

The chain links TRBV27 to TRBJ1-1; 7 bases align to TRBD1. Per germline, CDR1 MNHEY and CDR2 SMNVEV (reference sequence). Trimming cost V 5 bases and J 6 bases; bases outside gene matches: 18. This CDR3 contains 17 residues. The CDR3 nucleotides are TGTGCCAGCAGTCCGACAGGGCTAATGGACCCGGGGCCTGAAGCTTTCTTT. This sequence encodes CASSPTGLMDPGPEAFF.

The chain carries TRBV12-3 or TRBV12-4 and TRBJ2-7; a possible D gene is TRBD1 (6 bases). Trimming left V 7 bases short and J 2 bases short, with 12 bases between. CDR3 length: 13 residues. The CDR3 coding sequence is TGTGCCAGCACCCCGGACAGTCCCTACGAGCAGTACTTC. It translates to CASTPDSPYEQYF.

The chain links TRBV12-5 to TRBJ2-5, with 14 bases identical to TRBD2. CDR1 is LGHNT, CDR2 FRNRAP, per germline. The CDR3 totals 18 residues. The J segment lost 4 bases and the V segment lost 3 bases, leaving 10 bases of the junction unmatched. CDR3 sequence: CASGLTRLAGGLGETQYF. In nucleotides, the CDR3 is TGTGCTAGTGGTTTAACCCGACTAGCGGGGGGGCTAGGAGAGACCCAGTACTTC.

The V gene is TRBV7-9, the J gene TRBJ1-2; possibly TRBD1 for D (6 bases). The ends were cut back, 2 bases at V and 2 bases at J, with 12 bases in the middle. The CDR3 is 15 amino acids. Germline CDR1 and CDR2: SEHNR and FQNEAQ (reference sequence). The CDR3 region is CASSLLGQINYGYTF. CDR3 in DNA: TGTGCCAGCAGCTTACTAGGACAGATAAACTATGGCTACACCTTC.

The count of this clone is one. This may be a read error, as it is one base from a much larger clone. The chain recombines TRBV27 with TRBJ1-6; 9 positions match TRBD1. Germline CDR1 and CDR2: MNHEY and SMNVEV (reference sequence). Unmatched junction bases numbered 1, after V lost 7 bases and J lost 6 bases. The CDR3 is made up of 13 amino acids. The CDR3 sequence: CASTGQGNSPLHF. CDR3 in DNA: TGTGCCAGCACGGGACAGGGTAATTCACCCCTCCACTTT.

The gene calls are TRBV30 and TRBJ1-3; 7 bases align to TRBD1. The junction had 5 bases not matched to a gene; V was cut back by 3 bases and J by 0 bases. The CDR3 is 15 residues long. CDR1 is GTSNPN, CDR2 SVGIG, per germline (reference sequence). As DNA, the CDR3 is TGTGCCTGGAGACAGGGGCCATTCTCTGGAAACACCATATATTTT. It translates to CAWRQGPFSGNTIYF.

The chain links TRBV30 to TRBJ1-1; D is uncertain. CDR1 GTSNPN and CDR2 SVGIG come from the germline V gene (reference sequence). V dropped 4 bases and J dropped 1 base, with 7 bases sitting between them. CDR3 length: 12 residues. CDR3 amino acids: CAWTFGNTEAFF. The CDR3 nucleotides are TGTGCCTGGACGTTCGGGAACACTGAAGCTTTCTTT.

This clone was seen only once. The genes are TRBV19 and TRBJ1-6, with 10 positions matching TRBD1. The length of the CDR3 is 18 residues. Germline loops: CDR1 LNHDA, CDR2 SQIVND (reference sequence). J was trimmed by 0 bases and V by 5 bases; bases with no gene match: 7. CDR3 bases: TGTGCCAGTAGTTTCGGGACAGGGGTTAGCTCCTATAATTCACCCCTCCACTTT. It yields the protein CASSFGTGVSSYNSPLHF.

The V gene is TRBV24-1, the J gene TRBJ2-7, with TRBD1 matching 7 bases. Trimming at V came to 7 bases and at J to 1 base, leaving 15 bases not matched to a gene. CDR1 KGHDR and CDR2 SFDVKD come from the germline V gene. The CDR3 totals 17 residues. The CDR3 reads CATSASLLETGSYEQYF. The CDR3 bases are TGTGCCACCAGCGCCTCGCTCTTGGAGACAGGGTCCTACGAGCAGTACTTC.

This clone is a singleton in its sample. The rearrangement links TRBV2 to TRBJ1-1; maybe TRBD1 (6 bases). V was cut by 0 bases and J by 5 bases, with 13 bases left in between. The CDR3 consists of 15 residues. Germline V gene lookup returns CDR1 SNHLY and CDR2 FYNNEI. As DNA, the CDR3 is TGTGCCAGCAGTGAAGCAGTAGGGGGAGGGACTGAAGCTTTCTTT. Translating it yields CASSEAVGGGTEAFF.

V usage is TRBV5-4 and J usage is TRBJ2-5; D is unresolved. This CDR3 region has 13 residues. V gave up 4 bases and J gave up 2 bases, with 9 bases separating them. Germline-derived CDR1 and CDR2 are SGHNT and YYREEE (reference sequence). CDR3 protein: CASSRGKQETQYF. The DNA for the CDR3 is TGTGCCAGCAGCCGCGGTAAACAAGAGACCCAGTACTTC.

This clone was seen just once. The rearrangement uses TRBV19 and TRBJ2-2; D might be TRBD2 (5 bases). The CDR3 contains 15 residues. Trimming removed 1 base at V and 1 base at J, with 7 bases between. CDR1 and CDR2 from the germline V gene are LNHDA and SQIVND (reference sequence). This chain's CDR3 is CASSIVGGNTGELFF. The CDR3 nucleotides are TGTGCCAGTAGTATAGTCGGAGGGAACACCGGGGAGCTGTTTTTT.

This clone occurred a few times. The chain links TRBV3-1 (or the pseudogene TRBV3-2) to TRBJ2-2, with 9 bases matching TRBD1. The CDR3 has 16 residues. CDR1 LGHDT and CDR2 YNNKEL come from the germline V gene (reference sequence). V shed 7 bases, J shed 3 bases, and the junction held 9 bases outside the gene matches. The DNA for the CDR3 is TGTGCCAGCACCACAATCACAGGGGGCCACACCGGGGAGCTGTTTTTT. Translating gives CASTTITGGHTGELFF.

On this clone itself: Relative to the germline gene, one junction end is altered; a read error may explain this. The chain carries TRBV20-1 and TRBJ2-3; 8 nucleotides line up with TRBD2. The CDR3 runs to 11 residues. Looked up from germline, CDR1 is DFQATT and CDR2 is SNEGSKA (reference sequence). The CDR3 nucleotides are TGCAGTGCTAGAGATTCCCAGCGGGAGTCGTTT. Protein sequence: CSARDSQRESF.

The V and J genes are TRBV9 and TRBJ2-1, with 10 bases matching TRBD1. V gave up 4 bases and J gave up 2 bases; unmatched junction bases: 6. The CDR3 is made up of 16 amino acids. CDR1 and CDR2 from the germline V gene are SGDLS and YYNGEE. The CDR3 DNA reads as TGTGCCAGCAGCCCAGCCGGGACAGGGGCCTACAATGAGCAGTTCTTC. Amino acids: CASSPAGTGAYNEQFF. Using reference TRBV9 and TRBJ2-1 for the parts outside the CDR3, the full variable domain is DSGVTQTPKHLITATGQRVTLRCSPRSGDLSVYWYQQSLDQGLQFLIQYYNGEERAKGNILERFSAQQFPDLHSELNLSSLELGDSALYFCASSPAGTGAYNEQFFGPGTRLTVL.

This sequence joins TRBV2 and TRBJ2-1, with unresolved D. Trimming stripped 4 bases from V and 0 bases from J, with 7 bases between. The CDR3 contains 14 residues. Germline loops: CDR1 SNHLY, CDR2 FYNNEI. The CDR3 loop is CASSAEASYNEQFF. The CDR3 DNA reads as TGTGCCAGCAGTGCCGAGGCCTCCTACAATGAGCAGTTCTTC.

The gene calls are TRBV5-1 and TRBJ2-7; perhaps TRBD1 as D (6 bases). CDR3 length: 15 amino acids. V lost 1 base and J lost 3, with 14 bases in between. Germline V lookup: CDR1 SGHRS, CDR2 YFSETQ. The CDR3 protein is CASSLFGGQYYEQYF. As DNA, the CDR3 is TGCGCCAGCAGCTTGTTCGGAGGACAGTACTACGAGCAGTACTTC.

V and J are TRBV7-2 and TRBJ1-2; D may be TRBD1 (5 bases). This CDR3 is 14 amino acids long. V lost 5 bases to trimming and J lost 5 bases, with 15 bases between them. Germline V CDR1 and CDR2: SGHTA, FQGNSA. The CDR3 nucleotides are TGTGCCAGCAGCCAAACAGGACCCGGTTATGGCTACACCTTC. Amino acids: CASSQTGPGYGYTF.

The chain employs TRBV19 and TRBJ1-4; D ambiguous. There are 15 residues in the CDR3. The ends were cut back, 7 bases at V and 5 bases at J, with 17 bases in the middle. CDR1 and CDR2 (germline): LNHDA, SQIVND (reference sequence). CDR3 in amino acids: CASNLRPARNEKLFF. CDR3 DNA: TGTGCCAGTAACTTGAGGCCCGCAAGAAATGAAAAACTGTTTTTT.

The V call is TRBV5-6, the J call TRBJ1-2; D is perhaps TRBD1 (5 bases). V lost 0 bases and J 8 bases, leaving 14 bases between the germline ends. The CDR3 runs to 14 residues. Germline V gene lookup returns CDR1 SGHDT and CDR2 YYEEEE. In DNA form, the CDR3 reads TGTGCCAGCAGCTTGGACAGGACCTTCGGGGGCTACACCTTC. It encodes CASSLDRTFGGYTF.

This sequence joins TRBV27 and TRBJ1-5; TRBD1 might be the D (6 bases). The germline V and J ends were trimmed by 5 bases and 0 bases, with 20 bases remaining between them. From germline, CDR1 is MNHEY and CDR2 SMNVEV (reference sequence). The CDR3 contains 18 residues. CDR3 in amino acids: CASSPTWQTGNSNQPQHF. CDR3 nucleotide sequence: TGTGCCAGCAGTCCCACTTGGCAAACAGGGAATAGCAATCAGCCCCAGCATTTT.

This chain connects TRBV19 to TRBJ2-3, with 7 bases identical to TRBD2. V lost 6 bases to trimming and J lost 2 bases; unmatched junction nucleotides: 5. Germline CDR1 and CDR2: LNHDA and SQIVND (reference sequence). The CDR3 length is 14 residues. CDR3 in amino acids: CASRPAGNTDTQYF. For the CDR3, the DNA is TGTGCCAGTAGGCCAGCGGGGAACACAGATACGCAGTATTTT.

The rearrangement uses TRBV5-1 and TRBJ1-3, with D possibly matching TRBD1 (6 bases). Germline V gene lookup returns CDR1 SGHRS and CDR2 YFSETQ. The length of the CDR3 is 15 residues. Trimming removed 4 bases at V and 2 bases at J, with 13 bases between. CDR3 in amino acids: CASSLTAGAGNTIYF. The CDR3 DNA sequence: TGCGCCAGCAGCCTGACCGCAGGGGCTGGAAACACCATATATTTT.

The V and J genes are TRBV5-4 and TRBJ1-1, with a tentative D call TRBD1 (6 bases). The length of the CDR3 is 14 residues. Germline V CDR1 and CDR2: SGHNT, YYREEE (reference sequence). Trimming took 5 bases from V and 8 from J, leaving 19 bases between them. For the CDR3, the DNA is TGTGCCAGCAGATCCGGGGCAGGGGATGGGGAAGCTTTCTTT. Translation gives CASRSGAGDGEAFF.

The J gene is TRBJ2-7, the V gene TRBV11-1; the D gene is possibly TRBD1 (5 bases). Looked up from germline, CDR1 is SGHAT and CDR2 is FQDESV (reference sequence). CDR3 length: 13 amino acids. V was shortened by 3 bases and J by 0 bases, with 6 bases between the two germline ends. The CDR3 protein is CASSLDISYEQYF. The CDR3 DNA is TGTGCCAGCAGCTTGGACATCTCCTACGAGCAGTACTTC.

This clone was picked up a small number of times. DNA of the CDR3: TGTGCCAGCAGCTTAAATGCCAGGGGGCAAAATGAGCAGTTCTTC. Protein product: CASSLNARGQNEQFF. The chain uses TRBV7-3 and TRBJ2-1, with 8 nucleotides matching TRBD1. Germline values: CDR1 SGHTA, CDR2 FQGTGA. The CDR3 is 15 residues long. V lost 1 base to trimming and J lost 7 bases; unmatched junction nucleotides: 6.